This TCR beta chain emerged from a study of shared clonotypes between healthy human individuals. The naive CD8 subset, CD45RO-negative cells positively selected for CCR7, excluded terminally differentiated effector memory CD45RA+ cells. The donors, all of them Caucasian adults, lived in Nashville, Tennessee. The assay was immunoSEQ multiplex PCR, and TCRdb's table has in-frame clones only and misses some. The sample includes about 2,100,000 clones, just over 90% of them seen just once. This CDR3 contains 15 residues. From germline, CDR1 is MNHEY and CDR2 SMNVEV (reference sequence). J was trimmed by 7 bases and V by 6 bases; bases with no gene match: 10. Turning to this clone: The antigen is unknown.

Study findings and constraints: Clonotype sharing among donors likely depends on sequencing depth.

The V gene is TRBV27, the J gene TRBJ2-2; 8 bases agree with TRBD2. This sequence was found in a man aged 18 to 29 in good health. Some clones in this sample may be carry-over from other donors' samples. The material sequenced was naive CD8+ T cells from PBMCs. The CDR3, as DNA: TGTGCCAGCAGCATCCGGGAGGGCCGGAGCGGGGAGCTGTTTTTT. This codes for CASSIREGRSGELFF.